The 5 T cell receptor beta chains listed next were all sequenced from one sample in a study of blood T cell repertoires in COVID-19. Clones were read by immunoSEQ multiplex PCR, and TCRdb kept only the in-frame ones, dropping some. This sample has approximately 150,000 clones, with 87% found just once. Sequencing input: peripheral blood. The source is a woman aged 60-70 years who had recovered from COVID-19.

The chain employs TRBV13 and TRBJ2-7; 7 bases map to TRBD2. The CDR3 has 18 residues. V lost 1 base, J lost 3 bases, and 15 bases stayed unmatched. Germline V gene data show CDR1 as PRHDT and CDR2 as FYEKMQ (reference sequence). CDR3 sequence reads: CASSLVLGYAGEHYEQYF. The CDR3 DNA reads TGTGCCAGCAGCTTAGTTTTGGGCTATGCGGGGGAGCACTACGAGCAGTACTTC.

The chain employs TRBV5-1 and TRBJ1-5; weak D call: TRBD1 (6 bases). CDR3 length: 15 amino acids. In germline, CDR1 is SGHRS, CDR2 YFSETQ. Trimming cost V 4 bases and J 2 bases, with 13 bases left between them. CDR3 protein: CASSPVGGGNQPQHF. In nucleotides, the CDR3 is TGCGCCAGCAGCCCCGTTGGGGGCGGCAATCAGCCCCAGCATTTT.

The chain is built from TRBV6-2 or TRBV6-3 and TRBJ1-5; maybe TRBD1 (5 bases). Germline values: CDR1 MNHEY, CDR2 SVGEGT. Between the trimmed V and J ends, which lost 0 bases and 6 bases, there was a span of 12 bases. The CDR3 has 15 residues. The CDR3 sequence: CASSYSAGLGQPQHF. DNA for the CDR3: TGTGCCAGCAGTTACTCAGCAGGGCTGGGTCAGCCCCAGCATTTT.

The sample holds a few counts of this clone. DNA of the CDR3: TGTGCCAGCAGCGCAGAGGACAGGGGGTATGATGAGCAGTTCTTC. Translating it yields CASSAEDRGYDEQFF. The V and J genes are TRBV2 and TRBJ2-1; 10 bases align to TRBD1. This CDR3 is 15 amino acids long. CDR1 is SNHLY, CDR2 FYNNEI, per germline. V gave up 6 bases and J gave up 8 bases; unmatched junction bases: 10.

The chain employs TRBV21-1 and TRBJ2-3; TRBD1 is the table's D call, not checked against the DNA. TRBV21-1 constitutes a pseudogene. This CDR3 contains 20 residues. CDR3 in amino acids: CASSNLVLDRAHESTDTQYF. The CDR3 DNA reads TGTGCCAGCAGCAATCTAGTCCTGGACAGGGCTCACGAAAGCACAGATACGCAGTATTTT.